This T cell receptor (beta chain) was recovered during a study of blood T cell repertoires in COVID-19. Looking at the study overall: PBMCs, B-cell-depleted T cells, or T cells were the source of the cDNA or gDNA that made up the material.

Details on this clone: One junction end does not reproduce the germline sequence, and a read error may be involved.

CDR1 and CDR2 (germline): SSHAT, FNYEAQ (reference sequence). This CDR3 is 13 amino acids long. TCRdb keeps only in-frame clones here, not all; method: immunoSEQ multiplex PCR. The sample lists 200,000 or so clones, around 89% occurring once. Specimen: PBMCs or T cells enriched from blood (not recorded which). The origin of this receptor is a woman between 25 and 40 years old who had recovered from COVID-19. This chain connects TRBV7-7 to TRBJ1-5, with TRBD1 matching over 8 bases. Written as DNA, the CDR3 is TGTGCTAGCAGCCGGGACAGGAATCAGCCCCAGCATTTT. It codes for CASSRDRNQPQHF. Full variable domain (rest looked up from reference TRBV7-7 and TRBJ1-5): GAGVSQSPRYKVTKRGQDVTLRCDPISSHATLYWYQQALGQGPEFLTYFNYEAQPDKSGLPSDRFSAERPEGSISTLTIQRTEQRDSAMYRCASSRDRNQPQHFGDGTRLSIL.